Here is one T cell receptor (beta chain) with its context. The antigen remains undetermined. This record comes from a study of T cell repertoires in cytomegalovirus infection. Germline-derived CDR1 and CDR2 are MNHEY and SVGEGT. V lost 2 bases, J lost 6 bases, and 2 bases lay in between. The CDR3 totals 11 residues. TCRdb analysed the reads with MiXCR anew, one entry per CDR3 protein. The table includes approximately 350,000 distinct CDR3 sequences, roughly 36% detected once. The sequences come from cultured PBMCs, collected from culture after CMV antigen stimulation. The chain couples TRBV6-2 or TRBV6-3 to TRBJ2-1; D gene ambiguous. The sequence was collected from a human donor in good health (CMV status not recorded). Some clones in this sample may be carry-over from other donors' samples. The CDR3 sequence: CASSYINEQFF. The CDR3, as DNA: TGTGCCAGCAGTTACATCAATGAGCAGTTCTTC.